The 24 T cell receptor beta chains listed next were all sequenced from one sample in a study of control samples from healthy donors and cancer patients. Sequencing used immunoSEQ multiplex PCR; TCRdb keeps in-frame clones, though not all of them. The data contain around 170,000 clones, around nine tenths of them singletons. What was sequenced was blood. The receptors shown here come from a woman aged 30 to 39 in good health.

The CDR3: CASSILSSGAFF. CDR3 coding DNA: TGTGCCAGCAGCATCCTTTCTTCAGGTGCTTTCTTT. This chain connects TRBV5-6 to TRBJ1-1; D ambiguous. V lost 4 bases and J lost 11, with 15 bases in between. This CDR3 has 12 residues. In germline, CDR1 is SGHDT, CDR2 YYEEEE.

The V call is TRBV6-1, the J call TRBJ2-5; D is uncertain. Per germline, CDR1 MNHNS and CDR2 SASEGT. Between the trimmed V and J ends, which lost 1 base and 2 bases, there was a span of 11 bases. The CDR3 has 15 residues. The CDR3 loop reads CASSEVETLQETQYF. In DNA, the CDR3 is TGTGCCAGCAGTGAAGTAGAGACCCTACAAGAGACCCAGTACTTC.

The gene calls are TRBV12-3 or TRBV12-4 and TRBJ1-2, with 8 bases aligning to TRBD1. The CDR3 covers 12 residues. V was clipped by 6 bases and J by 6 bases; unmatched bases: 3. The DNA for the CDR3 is TGTGCCAGCAGCACGACAGGGGATGGCTACACCTTC. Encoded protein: CASSTTGDGYTF.

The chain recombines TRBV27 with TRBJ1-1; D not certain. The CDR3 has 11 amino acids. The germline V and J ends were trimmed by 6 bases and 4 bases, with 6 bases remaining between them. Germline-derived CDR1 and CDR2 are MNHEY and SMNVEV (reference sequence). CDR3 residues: CASRTLTEAFF. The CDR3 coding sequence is TGTGCCAGCAGGACCCTCACTGAAGCTTTCTTT.

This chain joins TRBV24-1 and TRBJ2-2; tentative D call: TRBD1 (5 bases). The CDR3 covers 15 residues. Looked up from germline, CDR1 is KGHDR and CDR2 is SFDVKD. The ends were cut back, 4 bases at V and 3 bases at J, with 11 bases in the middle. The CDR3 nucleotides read TGTGCCACCAGTGACATTCTAGGGGACACCGGGGAGCTGTTTTTT. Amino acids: CATSDILGDTGELFF.

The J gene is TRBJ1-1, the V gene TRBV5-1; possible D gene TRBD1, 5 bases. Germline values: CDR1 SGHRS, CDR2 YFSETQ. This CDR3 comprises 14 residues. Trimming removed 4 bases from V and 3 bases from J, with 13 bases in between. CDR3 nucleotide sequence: TGCGCCAGCAGCGAGGGACCGGGCCACACTGAAGCTTTCTTT. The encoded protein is CASSEGPGHTEAFF.

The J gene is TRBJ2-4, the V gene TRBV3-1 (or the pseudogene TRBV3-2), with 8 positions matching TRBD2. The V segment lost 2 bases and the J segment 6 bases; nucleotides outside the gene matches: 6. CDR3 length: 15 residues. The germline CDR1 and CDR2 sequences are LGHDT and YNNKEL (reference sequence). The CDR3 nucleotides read TGTGCCAGCAGCCAACTAGCGGGTATGGGAAACATTCAGTACTTC. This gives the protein CASSQLAGMGNIQYF.

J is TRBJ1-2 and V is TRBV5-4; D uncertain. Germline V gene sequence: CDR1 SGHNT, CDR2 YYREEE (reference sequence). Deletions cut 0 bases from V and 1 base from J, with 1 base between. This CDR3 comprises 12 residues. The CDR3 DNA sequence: TGTGCCAGCAGCTTGGGTAACTATGGCTACACCTTC. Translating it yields CASSLGNYGYTF.

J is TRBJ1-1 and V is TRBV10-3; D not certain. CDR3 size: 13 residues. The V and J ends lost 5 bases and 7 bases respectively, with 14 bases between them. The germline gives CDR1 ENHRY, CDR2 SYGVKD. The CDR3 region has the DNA TGTGCCATCAGTACCGGTCGAACGGATGAAGCTTTCTTT. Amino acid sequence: CAISTGRTDEAFF.

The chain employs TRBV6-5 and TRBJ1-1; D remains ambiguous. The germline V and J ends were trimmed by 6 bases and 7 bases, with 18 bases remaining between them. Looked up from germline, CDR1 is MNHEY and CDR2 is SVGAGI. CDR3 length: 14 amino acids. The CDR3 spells CASRIEQVSHEAFF. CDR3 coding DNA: TGTGCCAGCAGGATAGAGCAGGTTAGCCATGAAGCTTTCTTT.

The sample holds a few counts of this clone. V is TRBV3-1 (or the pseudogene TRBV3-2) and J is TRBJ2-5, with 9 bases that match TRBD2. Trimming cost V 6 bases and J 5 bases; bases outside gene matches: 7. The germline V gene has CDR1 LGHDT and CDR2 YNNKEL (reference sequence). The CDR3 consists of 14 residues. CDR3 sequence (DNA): TGTGCCAGCAGTCCTAGCGGGACGCTGGAGACCCAGTACTTC. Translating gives CASSPSGTLETQYF.

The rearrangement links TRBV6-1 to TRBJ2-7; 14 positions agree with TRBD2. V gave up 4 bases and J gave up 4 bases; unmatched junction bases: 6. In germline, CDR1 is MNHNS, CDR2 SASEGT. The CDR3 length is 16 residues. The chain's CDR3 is CASSVIGTSGSYEQYF. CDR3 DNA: TGTGCCAGCAGTGTAATTGGGACTAGCGGGAGTTACGAGCAGTACTTC.

The CDR3 region is CASSPLGGSTDTQYF. CDR3 nucleotides: TGTGCCAGCTCACCACTCGGGGGTAGCACAGATACGCAGTATTTT. The gene calls are TRBV18 and TRBJ2-3, with D perhaps TRBD2 (6 bases). Trimming took 1 base from V and 0 from J, leaving 8 bases between them. Per the germline V gene, CDR1 is KGHSH and CDR2 is LQKENI. This CDR3 has 15 amino acids.

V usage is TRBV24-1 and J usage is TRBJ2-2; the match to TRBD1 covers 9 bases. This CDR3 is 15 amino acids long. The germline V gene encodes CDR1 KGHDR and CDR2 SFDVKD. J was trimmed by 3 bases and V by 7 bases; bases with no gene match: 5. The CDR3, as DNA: TGTGCCACCAGCGACAGGGGGGATGACACCGGGGAGCTGTTTTTT. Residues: CATSDRGDDTGELFF.

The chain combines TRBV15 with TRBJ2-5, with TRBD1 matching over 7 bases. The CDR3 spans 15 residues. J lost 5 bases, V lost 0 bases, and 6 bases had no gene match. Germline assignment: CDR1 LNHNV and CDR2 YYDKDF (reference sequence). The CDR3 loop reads CATSRDMGRGETQYF. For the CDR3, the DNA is TGTGCCACCAGCAGAGATATGGGCAGGGGGGAGACCCAGTACTTC.

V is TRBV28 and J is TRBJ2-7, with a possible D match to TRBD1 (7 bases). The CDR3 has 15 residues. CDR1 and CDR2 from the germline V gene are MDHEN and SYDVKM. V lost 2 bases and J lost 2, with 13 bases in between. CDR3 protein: CASSLRGGTAYEQYF. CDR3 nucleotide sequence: TGTGCCAGCAGTTTACGAGGCGGGACAGCCTACGAGCAGTACTTC.

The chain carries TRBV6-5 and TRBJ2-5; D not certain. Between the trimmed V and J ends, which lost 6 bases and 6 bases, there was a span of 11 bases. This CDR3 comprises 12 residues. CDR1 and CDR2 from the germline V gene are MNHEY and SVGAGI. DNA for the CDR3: TGTGCCAGCAGAGAGAGGTTGCAGACCCAGTACTTC. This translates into CASRERLQTQYF.

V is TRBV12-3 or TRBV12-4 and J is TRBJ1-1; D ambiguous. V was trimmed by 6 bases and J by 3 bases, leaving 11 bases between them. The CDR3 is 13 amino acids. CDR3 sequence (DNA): TGTGCCAGCAGCCCTGGTGGGTACACTGAAGCTTTCTTT. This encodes CASSPGGYTEAFF.

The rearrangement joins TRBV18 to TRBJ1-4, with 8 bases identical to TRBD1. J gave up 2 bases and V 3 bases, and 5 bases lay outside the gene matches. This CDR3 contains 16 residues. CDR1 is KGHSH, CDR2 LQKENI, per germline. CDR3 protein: CASSPPTGGTNEKLFF. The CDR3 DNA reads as TGTGCCAGCTCACCTCCAACAGGGGGTACTAATGAAAAACTGTTTTTT.

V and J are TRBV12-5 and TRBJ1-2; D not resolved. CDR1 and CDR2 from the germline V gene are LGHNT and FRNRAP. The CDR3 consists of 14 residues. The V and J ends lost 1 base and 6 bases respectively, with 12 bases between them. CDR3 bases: TGTGCTAGTGGTTTGGCAGGAACCCCTGATGGCTACACCTTC. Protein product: CASGLAGTPDGYTF. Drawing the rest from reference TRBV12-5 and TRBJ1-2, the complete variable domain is DARVTQTPRHKVTEMGQEVTMRCQPILGHNTVFWYRQTMMQGLELLAYFRNRAPLDDSGMPKDRFSAEMPDATLATLKIQPSEPRDSAVYFCASGLAGTPDGYTFGSGTRLTVV.

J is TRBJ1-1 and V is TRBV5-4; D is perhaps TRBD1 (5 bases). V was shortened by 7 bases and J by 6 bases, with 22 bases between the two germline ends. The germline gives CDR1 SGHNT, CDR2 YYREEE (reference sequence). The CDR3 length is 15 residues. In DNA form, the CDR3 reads TGTGCCAGCTTAATGGTGTTTCAGGGTCGTGCTGAAGCTTTCTTT. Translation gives CASLMVFQGRAEAFF. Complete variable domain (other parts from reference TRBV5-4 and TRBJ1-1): ETGVTQSPTHLIKTRGQQVTLRCSSQSGHNTVSWYQQALGQGPQFIFQYYREEENGRGNFPPRFSGLQFPNYSSELNVNALELDDSALYLCASLMVFQGRAEAFFGQGTRLTVV.

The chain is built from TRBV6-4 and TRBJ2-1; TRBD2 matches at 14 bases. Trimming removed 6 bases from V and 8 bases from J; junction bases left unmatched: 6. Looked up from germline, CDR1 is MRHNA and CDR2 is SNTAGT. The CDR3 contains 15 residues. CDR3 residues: CASSLTSGGVHEQFF. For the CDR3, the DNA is TGTGCCAGCAGCCTGACTAGCGGGGGGGTCCATGAGCAGTTCTTC.

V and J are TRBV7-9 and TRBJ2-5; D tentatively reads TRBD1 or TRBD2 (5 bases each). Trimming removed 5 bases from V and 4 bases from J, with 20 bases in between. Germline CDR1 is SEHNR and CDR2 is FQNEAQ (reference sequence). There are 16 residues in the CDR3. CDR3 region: CASSPVPREQRETQYF. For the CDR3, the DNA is TGTGCCAGCAGCCCAGTACCCAGGGAGCAACGAGAGACCCAGTACTTC.

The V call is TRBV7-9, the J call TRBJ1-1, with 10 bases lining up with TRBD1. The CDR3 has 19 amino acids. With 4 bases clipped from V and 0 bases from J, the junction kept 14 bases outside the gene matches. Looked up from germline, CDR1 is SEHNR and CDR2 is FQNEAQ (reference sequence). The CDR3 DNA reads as TGTGCCAGCAGCTCACCCCGGACCGGGACAGGGGACATGAACACTGAAGCTTTCTTT. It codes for CASSSPRTGTGDMNTEAFF.